This is a list of T cell receptor beta chains from one sample in a study of T cells in Graves' hyperthyroidism and ophthalmopathy. From the multiplex PCR reads, TCRdb called clonotypes with MiXCR, one entry per CDR3 protein. This sample has some 350,000 distinct CDR3 sequences, with around 16% found just once. The sample was blood. All receptors derive from a woman younger than 35 with Graves' hyperthyroidism that later progressed to Graves' ophthalmopathy. CDR3s include the opening cysteine and the closing phenylalanine or tryptophan. A D gene is named only where the DNA matches it firmly. Some rows mark clone size as missing; the rest say once, few, many or name a class of expanded clone.

16	-	TRBV5-6	TRBJ2-7	-	TGTGCCAGCAGCTTGGCTCTTCCAGGGAGCGCCTACGAGCAGTACTTC	CASSLALPGSAYEQYF
14	-	TRBV19	TRBJ1-1	-	TGTGCCAGTAGTGGCAGAGGACCGCACACTGAAGCTTTCTTT	CASSGRGPHTEAFF
16	-	TRBV6-2/TRBV6-3	TRBJ1-5	many	TGTGCCAGCAGTTACGGCCGAGCCTACGGTGCTCAGCCCCAGCATTTT	CASSYGRAYGAQPQHF
16	TRBD2	TRBV2	TRBJ2-3	-	TGTGCCAGCGGAAGGTCGCTAGCGGGGCACACAGATACGCAGTATTTT	CASGRSLAGHTDTQYF
13	-	TRBV12-3/TRBV12-4	TRBJ2-1	many	TGTGCCAGCAGTCCAGGGGTCCCCAATGAGCAGTTCTTC	CASSPGVPNEQFF
12	-	TRBV27	TRBJ1-1	-	TGTGCCAGCAGTTTATCGGGGGTGGAAGCTTTCTTT	CASSLSGVEAFF
15	-	TRBV27	TRBJ2-1	many	TGTGCCAGCAGTCATCGGAAGGGGTCCTACAATGAGCAGTTCTTC	CASSHRKGSYNEQFF
13	-	TRBV20-1	TRBJ2-7	many	TGCAGTGCTAGACTCGGGACCTCCTACGAGCAGTACTTC	CSARLGTSYEQYF
13	TRBD2	TRBV29-1	TRBJ2-1	-	TGCAGCGTTTCTAGCGGGGCTGGGAATGAGCAGTTCTTC	CSVSSGAGNEQFF
15	TRBD2	TRBV7-2	TRBJ2-7	many	TGTGCCAGCAGACGGACTAGGGAGGGGCTCTACGAGCAGTACTTC	CASRRTREGLYEQYF
13	-	TRBV28	TRBJ2-7	many	TGTGCCAGCACAGGTGACAGTTTCTACGAGCAGTACTTC	CASTGDSFYEQYF
16	TRBD1	TRBV11-2	TRBJ1-6	many	TGTGCCAGCAGTTGTCACAGGGGTTCCTATAATTCACCCCTCCACTTT	CASSCHRGSYNSPLHF
14	TRBD2	TRBV6-1	TRBJ2-1	-	TGTGCCAGCAGTGAAGTGGCTAGCGGGAATGAGCAGTTCTTC	CASSEVASGNEQFF
15	-	TRBV5-1	TRBJ2-2	many	TGCGCCAGCAGCCCTACCAGTGGGGTCACCGGGGAGCTGTTTTTT	CASSPTSGVTGELFF
14	-	TRBV28	TRBJ2-5	many	TGTGCCAGCAGTTTCCTCGCCACCCAAGAGACCCAGTACTTC	CASSFLATQETQYF
13	-	TRBV11-2	TRBJ2-4	many	TGTGCCAGCAGCCCACGGACTCTTAGCATTCAGTACTTC	CASSPRTLSIQYF
19	-	TRBV7-9	TRBJ2-1	few	TGTGCCAGCAGCTTCGGTCCACGGTTGGCGGACCAAATCTACAATGAGCAGTTCTTC	CASSFGPRLADQIYNEQFF
14	-	TRBV5-4	TRBJ2-2	-	TGTGCCAGCAGCTTGGGCCCCGAGGGCGGGGAGCCGTTTTTT	CASSLGPEGGEPFF
16	-	TRBV7-9	TRBJ2-2	few	TGTGCCAGCAGCTTAAGGGCCAATGAAAACACCGGGGAGCTGTTTTTT	CASSLRANENTGELFF
13	-	TRBV12-3/TRBV12-4	TRBJ1-4	-	TGTGCCAGCAGTTTATTCTCGAGCGAAGAACTGTTTTTT	CASSLFSSEELFF
11	-	TRBV3-1	TRBJ2-1	many	TGTGCCAGCAGCTACCTAGCGGAGCAGTTCTTC	CASSYLAEQFF
13	TRBD1	TRBV2	TRBJ1-4	-	TGTGCCAGCCGGACAGGGCGCAATGAAAAACTGCTTTTT	CASRTGRNEKLLF
22	-	TRBV24-1	TRBJ2-3	-	TGTGCCACCAGAAAAGGTGTCTCCCTTCCGTTAGCTCCCCCAATTTGCACAGATACGCAGTATTTT	CATRKGVSLPLAPPICTDTQYF
16	TRBD1	TRBV7-9	TRBJ2-2	few	TGTGCCAGCAGCTTACCGGGACAGGGCAAGCCCGGGGAGCTGTTTTTT	CASSLPGQGKPGELFF
14	-	TRBV25-1	TRBJ2-5	-	TGTGCCAGCAGTGAACTGGGGCAGGGTGAGACCCAGTACTTC	CASSELGQGETQYF
17	TRBD2	TRBV14	TRBJ2-7	few	TGTGCCAGCAGCCAAGATAAGGGGCTAGCGGGAGTCTACGAGCAGTACTTC	CASSQDKGLAGVYEQYF
13	TRBD1	TRBV2	TRBJ1-6	many	TGTGCCAGCGGACAGGACTATAATTCACCCCTCCACTTT	CASGQDYNSPLHF
13	-	TRBV5-1	TRBJ2-7	-	TGCGCCAGCAGCTTGTGGGGACTCTACGAGCAGTACTTC	CASSLWGLYEQYF
15	TRBD1	TRBV27	TRBJ2-5	many	TGTGCCAGCAGTATTCGGACAGGGGATCGGGAGACCCAGTACTTC	CASSIRTGDRETQYF
15	TRBD1	TRBV6-1	TRBJ2-4	few	TGTGCCAGCAGTGCTTCCCCGGGACAGGGAAACATTCAGTACTTC	CASSASPGQGNIQYF
15	-	TRBV7-9	TRBJ2-3	few	TGTGCCAGCAGAATAGAGGGCGTACGGAGAGATACGCAGTATTTT	CASRIEGVRRDTQYF
14	-	TRBV29-1	TRBJ1-2	few	TGCAGCGTCCTATCGACAGGTTCAGGCTATGGCTACACCTTC	CSVLSTGSGYGYTF
15	TRBD1	TRBV20-1	TRBJ2-3	many	TGCAGTGCTAGAAAAGACAGGGGGCTCGGAGATACGCAGTATTTT	CSARKDRGLGDTQYF
15	-	TRBV6-5	TRBJ1-3	few	TGTGCCAGCAGTTACTCGGCAGCGGGGGGAAACACCATATATTTT	CASSYSAAGGNTIYF
14	-	TRBV11-2	TRBJ1-6	many	TGTGCCAGCACCTTTGGGGAGTCTAATTCACCCCTCCACTTT	CASTFGESNSPLHF
15	-	TRBV20-1	TRBJ1-1	few	TGCAGTGCCGTTCGTGGGCCTGGGGGGTACACTGAAGCTTTCTTT	CSAVRGPGGYTEAFF
15	TRBD2	TRBV20-1	TRBJ2-7	-	TGCAGTGCCACTCAACTCAGACTAGCGGAAGGCGAGCAGTACTTC	CSATQLRLAEGEQYF
15	-	TRBV5-6	TRBJ2-6	few	TGTGCCAGCAGCTCCTACCCCTCTGGGGCCAACGTCCTGACTTTC	CASSSYPSGANVLTF
11	-	TRBV6-2/TRBV6-3	TRBJ2-1	-	TGTGCCAGCAGTTACGGTGACGAGCAGTTCTTC	CASSYGDEQFF
12	-	TRBV30	TRBJ1-1	many	TGTGCCTGGAGTTCAGGGGTGCCTGAAGCTTTCTTT	CAWSSGVPEAFF
17	TRBD2	TRBV20-1	TRBJ2-3	many	TGCAGTGCTAGAGGCATAGAGACTAGCGGGAGAACAGATACGCAGTATTTT	CSARGIETSGRTDTQYF
14	-	TRBV20-1	TRBJ1-1	many	TGCAGTGCTAGAAGGGGGGGGGAGAACACTGAAGCTTTCTTT	CSARRGGENTEAFF